This TCR beta chain was found in a study of Ad26.COV2.S vaccination and SARS-CoV-2 variants. A single count supports this clone. The data were produced by immunoSEQ multiplex PCR, yet TCRdb's version contains in-frame clones alone and is incomplete. The sample has 400,000 to 450,000 clones; around 90% are singletons. Treatment here: around 19 received Ad26.COV2.S at low or high dose, single or two shots; about 5 received placebo; per-sample allocation not given. Samples were taken on day 63 after the first vaccine or placebo injection. The sequenced sample was peripheral blood, obtained in a trial of Ad26.COV2.S vaccine versus placebo. The source of this sequence is a person aged 18-60 years who received the Ad26.COV2.S COVID-19 vaccine or a placebo.

The CDR3, as DNA: TGTGCCATTAAGGGGACTAGCGGAACCTACGAGCAGTACTTC. Its translation is CAIKGTSGTYEQYF. The chain uses TRBV2 and TRBJ2-7, with TRBD2 identical over 11 bases. The germline V gene has CDR1 SNHLY and CDR2 FYNNEI. The CDR3 consists of 14 residues. Trimming at V came to 10 bases and at J to 2 bases, leaving 7 bases not matched to a gene.